Each of the 19 T cell receptor beta chains below was sequenced from the same sample in a study of T cells in Graves' hyperthyroidism and ophthalmopathy. RNA transcripts served as the template for amplifying TCR beta CDR3 regions. A first-round RT-PCR of the TCR CDR3 used the HTBI primer set. A single record per CDR3 protein comes from TCRdb applying MiXCR to the multiplex PCR reads. This table has approximately 490,000 distinct CDR3 sequences, 20% to 25% appearing once. Sequenced input: blood. These receptors were obtained from a woman between 65 and 79 years old with Graves' ophthalmopathy.

This clonotype occurred a few times. V and J are TRBV19 and TRBJ2-3; a weak D match, TRBD2 (6 bases). V dropped 3 bases and J dropped 4 bases, with 23 bases sitting between them. Germline CDR1 reads LNHDA; CDR2 reads SQIVND (reference sequence). The CDR3 spans 18 residues. CDR3 in DNA: TGTGCCAGTAGTATGTTCCCGGAGGGCTCAGGGAATGCAGATACGCAGTATTTT. The encoded protein is CASSMFPEGSGNADTQYF. Full variable domain (rest looked up from reference TRBV19 and TRBJ2-3): DGGITQSPKYLFRKEGQNVTLSCEQNLNHDAMYWYRQDPGQGLRLIYYSQIVNDFQKGDIAEGYSVSREKKESFPLTVTSAQKNPTAFYLCASSMFPEGSGNADTQYFGPGTRLTVL.

This clonotype was observed a handful of times. This chain joins TRBV7-3 and TRBJ2-2; no clear D. CDR1 is SGHTA, CDR2 FQGTGA, per germline. The CDR3 is 14 amino acids. V dropped 8 bases and J dropped 1 base, with 11 bases sitting between them. The CDR3 sequence is CASGHKGNTGELFF. CDR3 in DNA: TGTGCCAGCGGCCACAAGGGGAACACCGGGGAGCTGTTTTTT.

This clonotype was seen a few times. V and J are TRBV11-2 and TRBJ1-4; no clear D. This CDR3 comprises 14 residues. V gave up 5 bases and J gave up 4 bases, with 11 bases separating them. Germline CDR1 is SGHAT and CDR2 is FQNNGV. For the CDR3, the DNA is TGTGCCAGCAGCCTCGGTTGGGGTAATGAAAAACTGTTTTTT. Protein product: CASSLGWGNEKLFF.

This clonotype was seen only a few times. The chain couples TRBV6-1 to TRBJ2-7; no definite D call. CDR1 is MNHNS and CDR2 is SASEGT in the germline V gene. The V gene lost 8 bases and the J gene lost 0 bases, with 14 bases spanning the gap. This CDR3 contains 14 residues. In nucleotides, the CDR3 is TGTGCCAGCTGCCTTTCGGGTAGCTCCTACGAGCAGTACTTC. Encoded protein: CASCLSGSSYEQYF.

The chain combines TRBV3-1 with TRBJ2-7, with D possibly matching TRBD2 (6 bases). The germline CDR1 and CDR2 sequences are LGHDT and YNNKEL (reference sequence). The CDR3 is 13 residues long. The V end was cut by 4 bases, the J end by 6 bases, with 13 bases between. The CDR3 reads CASSLGTAGEQYF. The CDR3 DNA follows: TGTGCCAGCAGCCTAGGGACTGCCGGCGAGCAGTACTTC.

J is TRBJ1-1 and V is TRBV2; D call uncertain. V lost 10 bases to trimming and J lost 1 base, with 7 bases between them. Germline V gives CDR1 SNHLY, CDR2 FYNNEI. This CDR3 contains 11 residues. The CDR3 reads CATSENTEAFF. In DNA form, the CDR3 reads TGTGCCACCTCAGAGAACACTGAAGCTTTCTTT. Drawing the rest from reference TRBV2 and TRBJ1-1, the complete variable domain is EPEVTQTPSHQVTQMGQEVILRCVPISNHLYFYWYRQILGQKVEFLVSFYNNEISEKSEIFDDQFSVERPDGSNFTLKIRSTKLEDSAMYFCATSENTEAFFGQGTRLTVV.

V is TRBV4-2 and J is TRBJ2-7; D is ambiguous. Germline V CDR1 and CDR2: LGHNA, YNFKEQ. V lost 8 bases to trimming and J lost 3 bases, with 20 bases between them. This CDR3 is built from 15 residues. CDR3 in amino acids: CASQIHRGFNYEQYF. CDR3 sequence (DNA): TGTGCCAGCCAGATACACCGCGGTTTCAACTACGAGCAGTACTTC.

This clonotype was counted between two and nine times. The V gene is TRBV27, the J gene TRBJ2-5; tentatively, D is TRBD1 or TRBD2 (6 bases each). The CDR3 loop spans 15 amino acids. Between the trimmed V and J ends, which lost 1 base and 4 bases, there was a span of 13 bases. CDR1 and CDR2 from the germline V gene are MNHEY and SMNVEV (reference sequence). CDR3 region: CASSLWGEGGETQYF. The DNA for the CDR3 is TGTGCCAGCAGTTTATGGGGGGAAGGGGGAGAGACCCAGTACTTC.

This chain uses TRBV6-2 or TRBV6-3 with TRBJ1-3; 8 positions match TRBD1. The V and J ends lost 10 bases and 2 bases, in that order; junction bases with no gene match: 4. Germline lookup yields CDR1 MNHEY and CDR2 SVGEGT. There are 13 residues in the CDR3. The CDR3 loop reads CATLTGAGNTIYF. The CDR3 nucleotides read TGTGCCACCTTGACAGGGGCTGGAAACACCATATATTTT.

The chain joins TRBV10-3 to TRBJ2-2, with D hard to call. CDR1 is ENHRY and CDR2 is SYGVKD in the germline V gene. V was shortened by 7 bases and J by 1 base, with 10 bases between the two germline ends. The CDR3 totals 14 residues. CDR3 in DNA: TGTGCCATCAACCCCTCTCTGAACACCGGGGAGCTGTTTTTT. It encodes CAINPSLNTGELFF.

This clonotype showed up just a few times. The J gene is TRBJ2-7, the V gene TRBV4-1; no firm D call. The CDR3 totals 18 residues. Germline V CDR1 and CDR2: MGHRA, YSYEKL. With 2 bases removed from V and 0 bases from J, the gap between germline ends came to 20 bases. CDR3 nucleotide sequence: TGCGCCAGCAGCCAATTTTACGTGGTTTTCGGTAGCTCCTACGAGCAGTACTTC. This sequence encodes CASSQFYVVFGSSYEQYF.

This chain joins TRBV29-1 and TRBJ2-5, with 10 bases aligning to TRBD2. The length of the CDR3 is 13 residues. The trim removed 8 bases at V and 4 bases at J, leaving 7 bases unmatched. Germline CDR1 SQVTM, CDR2 ANQGSEA. DNA of the CDR3: TGCAGCTCCCTAGCGGGAGTAGGAGAGACCCAGTACTTC. Translated: CSSLAGVGETQYF.

The V gene is TRBV7-8, the J gene TRBJ2-3, with 9 bases aligning to TRBD2. The CDR3 is made up of 16 amino acids. V was clipped by 5 bases and J by 2 bases; unmatched bases: 8. Germline-derived CDR1 and CDR2 are SGHVS and FQNEAQ. The CDR3: CASSLLTSGPTDTQYF. The DNA of the CDR3 is TGTGCCAGCAGCCTGTTAACTAGCGGGCCCACAGATACGCAGTATTTT.

This clonotype occurred a few times. The genes are TRBV30 and TRBJ1-1; a weak D match, TRBD1 (6 bases). Trimming took 0 bases from V and 5 from J, leaving 16 bases between them. CDR3 length: 15 residues. Per the germline V gene, CDR1 is GTSNPN and CDR2 is SVGIG (reference sequence). The CDR3: CAWSVRGGLGTEAFF. The CDR3 DNA reads TGTGCCTGGAGTGTTCGTGGGGGCCTTGGGACTGAAGCTTTCTTT. The full variable domain, its missing parts supplied by reference TRBV30 and TRBJ1-1, is SQTIHQWPATLVQPVGSPLSLECTVEGTSNPNLYWYRQAAGRGLQLLFYSVGIGQISSEVPQNLSASRPQDRQFILSSKKLLLSDSGFYLCAWSVRGGLGTEAFFGQGTRLTVV.

A word on this clonotype: A single base separates this from a much larger clone, so it may be a read error. The chain links TRBV12-3 or TRBV12-4 to TRBJ1-2; no firm D call. V lost 5 bases and J lost 8, with 12 bases in between. The CDR3 has 12 residues. The CDR3 loop reads CASSKTELGYTF. CDR3 coding DNA: TGTGCCAGCAGTAAAACGGAACTGGGCTACACCTTC.

The table lists this clonotype with a few counts. Written as DNA, the CDR3 is TGCGCCAGCAGCTTAACAGGACTAGCGGGATTGGTCCACAATGAGCAGTTCTTC. Translating gives CASSLTGLAGLVHNEQFF. This chain links TRBV5-1 with TRBJ2-1; TRBD2 agrees at 12 bases. V shed 2 bases and J 5 bases; nucleotides not matched to a gene: 11. Per the germline V gene, CDR1 is SGHRS and CDR2 is YFSETQ. The CDR3 sequence is 18 residues long.

In its sample, this clonotype was seen many times. This rearrangement joins TRBV11-2 to TRBJ1-1, with D perhaps matching TRBD1 (5 bases). Per germline, CDR1 SGHAT and CDR2 FQNNGV. Trimming cost V 6 bases and J 6 bases, with 23 bases left between them. The CDR3 contains 16 residues. The CDR3 spells CASRSPGRSSHPEAFF. The CDR3 nucleotides read TGTGCCAGCAGGTCGCCGGGACGGTCTTCCCATCCTGAAGCTTTCTTT.

The chain joins TRBV27 to TRBJ2-7, with D perhaps TRBD1 (5 bases). The CDR3 length is 13 residues. The V gene's germline CDR1 is MNHEY and CDR2 SMNVEV (reference sequence). V gave up 6 bases and J gave up 2 bases, with 11 bases separating them. CDR3 residues: CASRSDRAYEQYF. For the CDR3, the DNA is TGTGCCAGCAGATCCGACAGAGCCTACGAGCAGTACTTC.

The chain joins TRBV20-1 to TRBJ2-5; possible D gene TRBD1, 5 bases. Trimming pared 1 base from V and 7 bases from J, leaving 13 bases between. This CDR3 spans 13 amino acids. Germline CDR1 and CDR2: DFQATT and SNEGSKA (reference sequence). CDR3 sequence reads: CSARGGWGRTQYF. As DNA, the CDR3 is TGCAGTGCTAGAGGGGGCTGGGGAAGGACCCAGTACTTC.